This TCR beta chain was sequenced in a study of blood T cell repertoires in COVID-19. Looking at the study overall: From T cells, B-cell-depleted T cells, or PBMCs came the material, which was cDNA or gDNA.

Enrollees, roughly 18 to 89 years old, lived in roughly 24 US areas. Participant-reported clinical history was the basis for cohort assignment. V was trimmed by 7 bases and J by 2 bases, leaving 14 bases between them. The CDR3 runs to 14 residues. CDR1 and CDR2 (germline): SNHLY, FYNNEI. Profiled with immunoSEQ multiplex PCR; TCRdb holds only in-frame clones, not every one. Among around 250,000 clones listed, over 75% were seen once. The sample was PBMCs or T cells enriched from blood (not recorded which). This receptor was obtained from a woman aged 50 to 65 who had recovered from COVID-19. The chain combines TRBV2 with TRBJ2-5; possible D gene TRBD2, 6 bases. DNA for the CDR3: TGTGCCAGCAACCTTAGGGACTCACAAGAGACCCAGTACTTC. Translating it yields CASNLRDSQETQYF. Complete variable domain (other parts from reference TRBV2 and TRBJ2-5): EPEVTQTPSHQVTQMGQEVILRCVPISNHLYFYWYRQILGQKVEFLVSFYNNEISEKSEIFDDQFSVERPDGSNFTLKIRSTKLEDSAMYFCASNLRDSQETQYFGPGTRLLVL.